This TCR beta chain came from a study of cytomegalovirus exposure and HLA in healthy donors. Findings and caveats of the study: Most TCR sequences proved rare, with some public TCRs found in many donors. Several top significant clusters appeared, in a later analysis, to be linked to common viral pathogens. It was in a later analysis that TCR association rates were seen to vary by HLA locus, highest for DRB1 and lowest for HLA-C.

This clone came up a few times. No antigen is known for it. The CDR3 runs 12 residues. CDR1 and CDR2 (germline): SGHAT, FQDESV (reference sequence). V was cut by 6 bases and J by 5 bases, with 11 bases left in between. Primers: 60 Vbeta forward and 13 Jbeta reverse. Source study methods: Around 76 million unique TCR beta chains, 9 million to 12 million shared, were counted in a later analysis. Some clones are missing from TCRdb's copy, which holds only in-frame ones; the method was immunoSEQ multiplex PCR. The V and J calls and clone size were taken over from that table, and D and trimming were inferred from the DNA. This repertoire shows approximately 24,000 clones, 70% found once; its top ten account for 4% to 5.5%.

The V call is TRBV11-1, the J call TRBJ2-7, with D maybe TRBD1 (7 bases). The source material was PBMCs. This receptor was identified in a woman aged 50 to 60 in good health and CMV-seronegative. In DNA, the CDR3 is TGTGCCAGCAGTTCAGGGGGGCACGAGCAGTACTTC. Amino acids: CASSSGGHEQYF. The whole variable domain, filled in from reference TRBV11-1 and TRBJ2-7, reads EAEVAQSPRYKITEKSQAVAFWCDPISGHATLYWYRQILGQGPELLVQFQDESVVDDSQLPKDRFSAERLKGVDSTLKIQPAELGDSAMYLCASSSGGHEQYFGPGTRLTVT.